Each of the 23 T cell receptor beta chains below was sequenced from the same sample in a study of CD8+CD57+ T cells in acquired aplastic anemia. The authors sequenced patients whose flow cytometry had shown CD8+CD57+ cell expansion. The study profiled TCR beta VDJ and CDR3 using genomic DNA as template. From the reads, TCRdb called clonotypes with MiXCR, one entry per CDR3 protein. The data hold 150,000 to 200,000 distinct CDR3 sequences, with over 55% observed a single time. Sequencing was carried out using sorted CD4+, CD8+, or CD8+CD57+ T cells (not recorded which) from PBMCs. These receptors came from a human donor with aplastic anemia.

V usage is TRBV5-1 and J usage is TRBJ2-1; 9 nucleotides agree with TRBD1. There are 15 residues in the CDR3. Germline lookup yields CDR1 SGHRS and CDR2 YFSETQ. V trimming: 3 bases; J trimming: 10 bases; junction bases outside the gene matches: 11. CDR3 protein: CASSSPGQGIWEQFF. DNA for the CDR3: TGCGCCAGCAGCTCTCCGGGACAGGGAATATGGGAGCAGTTCTTC.

This chain joins TRBV9 and TRBJ2-5, with D possibly being TRBD2 (6 bases). Trimming removed 4 bases from V and 1 base from J, with 20 bases in between. This CDR3 has 17 residues. Germline V gene lookup returns CDR1 SGDLS and CDR2 YYNGEE. The CDR3: CASSQVGTRGGQETQYF. The CDR3 nucleotides are TGTGCCAGCAGCCAAGTTGGGACTCGGGGAGGCCAAGAGACCCAGTACTTC.

This clonotype was found many times. The junction shows a germline mismatch at one end, possibly a read error. The J gene is TRBJ1-1, the V gene TRBV20-1; TRBD1 matches at 9 bases. The CDR3 runs 13 residues. Germline V CDR1 and CDR2: DFQATT, SNEGSKA (reference sequence). The CDR3 region has the DNA TGCGGTGCTAGTGGGGACAGGGACACTGAAGCTTTCTTT. It encodes CGASGDRDTEAFF.

The V call is TRBV10-3, the J call TRBJ1-2; tentative D call: TRBD1 (5 bases). V lost 3 bases and J lost 4, with 21 bases in between. The CDR3 loop spans 17 amino acids. Germline lookup yields CDR1 ENHRY and CDR2 SYGVKD. This CDR3 is CAISDSFGDADAYGYTF. In nucleotides, the CDR3 is TGTGCCATCAGTGATTCGTTCGGGGACGCAGATGCCTATGGCTACACCTTC.

The chain joins TRBV7-2 to TRBJ2-6; 7 nucleotides line up with TRBD1. The V gene end was trimmed by 1 base and the J gene end by 2 bases; junction bases not matched to a gene: 8. The CDR3 covers 18 residues. Germline-derived CDR1 and CDR2 are SGHTA and FQGNSA. The CDR3 DNA reads as TGTGCCAGCAGCTTAGGAGTAGGGGGCGCAGCTGGGGCCAACGTCCTGACTTTC. This gives the protein CASSLGVGGAAGANVLTF.

The V call is TRBV9, the J call TRBJ2-3; maybe TRBD2 (6 bases). The germline V gene has CDR1 SGDLS and CDR2 YYNGEE. This CDR3 region has 14 residues. V dropped 4 bases and J dropped 5 bases, with 14 bases sitting between them. The DNA for the CDR3 is TGTGCCAGCAGCTCCACCCCCGGGAGAGATACGCAGTATTTT. This gives the protein CASSSTPGRDTQYF.

The chain uses TRBV5-1 and TRBJ1-1, with D possibly matching TRBD1 (5 bases). Trimming removed 4 bases from V and 2 bases from J, with 15 bases in between. Germline CDR1 SGHRS, CDR2 YFSETQ. The CDR3 is made up of 15 amino acids. CDR3 loop: CASSPRQGDNTEAFF. In nucleotides, the CDR3 is TGCGCCAGCAGCCCCCGGCAGGGCGACAACACTGAAGCTTTCTTT.

This rearrangement joins TRBV24-1 to TRBJ2-5; no firm D call. V was cut by 3 bases and J by 3 bases, with 7 bases left in between. Germline CDR1 and CDR2: KGHDR and SFDVKD. The CDR3 is 13 residues long. The CDR3 nucleotides read TGTGCCACCAGTGATCTCCCAGAAGAGACCCAGTACTTC. Translation gives CATSDLPEETQYF.

CDR3 in amino acids: CSVARRGADTQYF. The DNA of the CDR3 is TGCAGCGTTGCTCGCAGGGGCGCAGATACGCAGTATTTT. The rearrangement uses TRBV29-1 and TRBJ2-3; D is perhaps TRBD1 (6 bases). V was clipped by 4 bases and J by 4 bases, with 12 bases between them. CDR1 SQVTM and CDR2 ANQGSEA come from the germline V gene. The CDR3 covers 13 residues.

The CDR3 DNA reads as TGTGCCAGAGGGCAGGTGGGCTCTGGGGCCAACGTCCTGACTTTC. Translating gives CARGQVGSGANVLTF. The chain employs TRBV2 and TRBJ2-6; D unresolved. Trimming shortened V by 9 bases and J by 0 bases, and 12 bases separated the two germline ends. Germline V gives CDR1 SNHLY, CDR2 FYNNEI. The CDR3 loop spans 15 amino acids.

The genes are TRBV10-2 and TRBJ2-5; possible D gene TRBD2, 6 bases. The CDR3 covers 16 residues. The V gene lost 8 bases and the J gene lost 0 bases, with 19 bases spanning the gap. Germline V gives CDR1 WSHSY, CDR2 SAAADI. The CDR3 DNA reads TGCGCCAGCGCCCCCTCAGGGACTTACCACCAAGAGACCCAGTACTTC. It specifies CASAPSGTYHQETQYF.

This clonotype was seen ten or more times. The chain has TRBV20-1 and TRBJ2-7; D tentatively fits TRBD1 or TRBD2 (5 bases each). This CDR3 is 14 amino acids long. Trimming left V 4 bases short and J 3 bases short, with 16 bases between. Germline V lookup: CDR1 DFQATT, CDR2 SNEGSKA (reference sequence). CDR3 in amino acids: CSAKGRDRHYEQYF. DNA for the CDR3: TGCAGTGCTAAAGGCCGGGACCGCCACTACGAGCAGTACTTC.

Of note for this clonotype: The junction does not match germline at one end; this may be a read error. This chain links TRBV5-1 with TRBJ2-7; D possibly corresponds to TRBD2 (5 bases). The end of the DNA aligns better with TRBJ2-5, so the J call may be wrong. The CDR3 runs to 13 residues. CDR1 SGHRS and CDR2 YFSETQ come from the germline V gene. The CDR3 loop is CASSVSRGETQYF. The CDR3 DNA follows: TGTGCCAGCAGCGTATCCCGAGGGGAGACCCAGTACTTC.

This clonotype came up a few times. The J gene is TRBJ2-2, the V gene TRBV15; 14 bases are a match to TRBD2. The J segment lost 5 bases and the V segment lost 0 bases, leaving 2 bases of the junction unmatched. The length of the CDR3 is 17 residues. Germline V lookup: CDR1 LNHNV, CDR2 YYDKDF (reference sequence). This CDR3 reads CATSRDWTSGRTGELFF. CDR3 DNA: TGTGCCACCAGCAGAGATTGGACTAGCGGGAGGACCGGGGAGCTGTTTTTT. The full variable domain, its missing parts supplied by reference TRBV15 and TRBJ2-2, is DAMVIQNPRYQVTQFGKPVTLSCSQTLNHNVMYWYQQKSSQAPKLLFHYYDKDFNNEADTPDNFQSRRPNTSFCFLDIRSPGLGDTAMYLCATSRDWTSGRTGELFFGEGSRLTVL.

The genes are TRBV10-3 and TRBJ1-3; 10 nucleotides match TRBD1. The J segment lost 4 bases and the V segment lost 4 bases, leaving 1 base of the junction unmatched. Germline values: CDR1 ENHRY, CDR2 SYGVKD. The CDR3 spans 14 residues. CDR3 sequence: CAISGTGGGNTIYF. CDR3 DNA sequence: TGTGCCATCAGTGGGACAGGGGGAGGAAACACCATATATTTT.

The chain has TRBV7-9 and TRBJ2-3, with D maybe TRBD2 (6 bases). The length of the CDR3 is 15 residues. Germline V gene sequence: CDR1 SEHNR, CDR2 FQNEAQ (reference sequence). V lost 0 bases and J lost 3, with 10 bases in between. CDR3 sequence (DNA): TGTGCCAGCAGCTTAGCGGGGGAGGTAACAGATACGCAGTATTTT. Encoded protein: CASSLAGEVTDTQYF.

This chain uses TRBV19 with TRBJ2-3; possibly TRBD1 or TRBD2 for D (5 bases each). Germline V CDR1 and CDR2: LNHDA, SQIVND (reference sequence). The CDR3 length is 14 residues. V lost 9 bases and J lost 3, with 16 bases in between. The CDR3 bases are TGTGCCAGCAATGCCCGGGGCTTTACAGATACGCAGTATTTT. Protein: CASNARGFTDTQYF.

This chain uses TRBV24-1 with TRBJ2-2; no clear D gene. Germline V gene data show CDR1 as KGHDR and CDR2 as SFDVKD. With 2 bases removed from V and 6 bases from J, the gap between germline ends came to 9 bases. The CDR3 is made up of 14 amino acids. The DNA of the CDR3 is TGTGCCACCAGTGATTCAGTATGGCCCGGGGAGCTGTTTTTT. Translated, it gives CATSDSVWPGELFF.

The chain couples TRBV19 to TRBJ1-6; the D gene is possibly TRBD1 (5 bases). Germline V gene sequence: CDR1 LNHDA, CDR2 SQIVND (reference sequence). CDR3 size: 13 residues. V was trimmed by 7 bases and J by 9 bases, leaving 13 bases between them. The CDR3 loop is CASIRQGGSPLHF. In DNA form, the CDR3 reads TGTGCCAGTATTAGGCAGGGCGGTTCACCCCTCCACTTT.

V and J are TRBV29-1 and TRBJ2-7, with 7 bases that match TRBD1. The CDR3 consists of 12 residues. Germline CDR1 reads SQVTM; CDR2 reads ANQGSEA. V gave up 4 bases and J gave up 3 bases; unmatched junction bases: 3. CDR3 bases: TGCAGCGTTGGGGGACAGAACTACGAGCAGTACTTC. Its protein is CSVGGQNYEQYF.

This clonotype was observed a few times. The chain joins TRBV7-9 to TRBJ2-2, with 7 bases that match TRBD2. In germline, CDR1 is SEHNR, CDR2 FQNEAQ (reference sequence). V was clipped by 6 bases and J by 4 bases; unmatched bases: 5. The CDR3 runs to 14 residues. The CDR3 protein is CASSESGGTGELFF. CDR3 sequence (DNA): TGTGCCAGCAGTGAGTCGGGGGGCACCGGGGAGCTGTTTTTT.

The chain links TRBV20-1 to TRBJ1-6, with TRBD1 matching over 7 bases. CDR3 length equals 13 residues. Germline assignment: CDR1 DFQATT and CDR2 SNEGSKA (reference sequence). V lost 6 bases and J lost 13; bases outside the gene matches: 12. The CDR3: CSARRGQQFPLHF. The CDR3 DNA reads TGCAGTGCCCGCCGGGGACAGCAGTTCCCCCTCCACTTT.

This sequence joins TRBV10-3 and TRBJ2-7, with 8 bases matching TRBD1. The CDR3 has 12 residues. Germline V gene lookup returns CDR1 ENHRY and CDR2 SYGVKD. V gave up 10 bases and J gave up 3 bases; unmatched junction bases: 5. In DNA, the CDR3 is TGTGCCACCTCAGGGGGCGGCTACGAGCAGTACTTC. Protein: CATSGGGYEQYF.